Presented here are 6 T cell receptor beta chains from one specimen sequenced in a study of T cell repertoires in cytomegalovirus infection (dated by TCRdb to about 2019). Their target antigens are unknown. The listed sequencing device is Illumina HiSeq 1500. TCRdb trimmed public reads at Q25 via fastp, called clones via MiXCR and kept in-frame beta chains. Records with the same CDR3 protein are collapsed into one entry carrying the most frequent genes and DNA. This sample has 300,000 to 400,000 distinct CDR3 sequences in its table, and almost 30% of those were observed once. 20% of the sample is in the top ten clones. Taken with the paper, the label for treatment or condition translates to: in vitro stimulation with specific CMV peptide epitopes to enrich CMV-specific T cells. This specimen was cultured PBMCs, taken from culture after CMV antigen stimulation. The receptors originated from a human donor in good health (CMV status not recorded). Some clones in this sample may be carry-over from other donors' samples.

The chain combines TRBV7-4 with TRBJ1-4; no clear D. V dropped 1 base and J dropped 8 bases, with 11 bases sitting between them. Germline-derived CDR1 and CDR2 are SGHVT and SQSDAQ. The CDR3 extends over 14 amino acids. This chain's CDR3 is CASSLVGEGEKLFF. CDR3 in DNA: TGTGCCAGCAGCTTAGTTGGGGAAGGAGAAAAACTGTTTTTT.

V usage is TRBV7-3 and J usage is TRBJ1-1; no firm D call. V was clipped by 4 bases and J by 10 bases, with 13 bases between them. Per germline, CDR1 SGHTA and CDR2 FQGTGA. The CDR3 contains 12 residues. The CDR3 coding sequence is TGTGCCAGCAGCTCGCCCCCCAACCCAGCTTTCTTT. This sequence encodes CASSSPPNPAFF.

V usage is TRBV7-6 and J usage is TRBJ2-1; 16 positions agree with TRBD2. The CDR3 has 17 residues. Losses at the gene ends were 5 bases for V and 13 bases for J; bases not matched to a gene: 14. Per the germline V gene, CDR1 is SGHVS and CDR2 is FNYEAQ. The CDR3 DNA reads as TGTGCCAGCAGCCTCCGCGTAGCCGGGACTAGCGGGGGGGACCAGTTCTTC. It is translated as CASSLRVAGTSGGDQFF.

This clonotype was seen many times. The chain employs TRBV4-2 and TRBJ1-1; a weak D match, TRBD1 (6 bases). V was clipped by 4 bases and J by 1 base, with 13 bases between them. In germline, CDR1 is LGHNA, CDR2 YNFKEQ. The CDR3 length is 15 residues. Here the CDR3 reads CASSRTAGENTEAFF. The CDR3 nucleotides are TGTGCCAGCAGCCGAACAGCAGGGGAGAACACTGAAGCTTTCTTT.

Many counts were recorded for this clonotype. The gene calls are TRBV11-2 and TRBJ1-5; TRBD1 aligns across 8 bases. J gave up 11 bases and V 5 bases, and 11 bases lay outside the gene matches. The germline gives CDR1 SGHAT, CDR2 FQNNGV. The CDR3 has 14 residues. The CDR3 is CASSPTGDHLTQHF. DNA for the CDR3: TGTGCCAGCAGCCCGACAGGGGACCATCTGACCCAGCATTTT.

CDR3 nucleotides: TGTGCCAGTAGTAAACGGACAGGGGCGGTTAATTCACCCCTCCACTTT. Protein: CASSKRTGAVNSPLHF. V is TRBV19 and J is TRBJ1-6; TRBD1 aligns across 9 bases. V lost 4 bases and J lost 6; bases outside the gene matches: 7. This CDR3 contains 16 residues. The germline gives CDR1 LNHDA, CDR2 SQIVND (reference sequence).